This T cell receptor beta chain was recovered during a study of CD8 T cells in ankylosing spondylitis. Many counts were recorded for this clonotype. Its target is not known. TCRdb reanalysed the 5' RACE reads using MiXCR and keeps one entry per CDR3 protein. The sample holds roughly 200,000 distinct CDR3 sequences, 20% to 30% seen once. V was pared by 4 bases and J by 13 bases, with 13 bases between. CDR3 length equals 12 residues. CDR1 is ENHRY and CDR2 is SYGVKD in the germline V gene. Study outcomes and limitations: In synovial fluid and blood from reactive arthritis, some motif variants were previously reported. Disease-linked clones had a CD8+ phenotype and relatively low frequency in peripheral blood. Seemingly distinctive of ankylosing spondylitis blood was a TCR beta motif formed by eight highly homologous variants. Disease-associated clones were reportedly significantly overrepresented in matched ankylosing spondylitis synovial fluid.

This chain connects TRBV10-3 to TRBJ2-2; D is tentatively TRBD1 or TRBD2 (6 bases each). The TCR originated in a male donor with ankylosing spondylitis or in good health (not recorded which). Sequenced material: blood, either unsorted or a sorted T cell fraction (not recorded which). CDR3 DNA: TGTGCCATCAGTGCCGGGGGCCCAACGCTGTTTTTT. Its protein product is CAISAGGPTLFF.